This paragraph covers one TCR beta chain sequence. Its antigen is currently unknown. At one end, the junction sequence differs from germline, possibly due to a read error. With a constant-region primer, TCR beta cDNA was made from approximately 520 ng of total RNA. Libraries for TCR beta were built through three nested multiplex PCR rounds, which together made up a slightly modified ARM-PCR procedure. TCRdb analysed the multiplex PCR reads with MiXCR anew, one entry per CDR3 protein. The sample yields tens of thousands of distinct CDR3 sequences, over 70% seen once. Co-extracting RNA and DNA was done with roughly 17-34 mg of unsorted bulk tissue as input. Tumor samples uniformly had over 80% viable tumor cells. The sample is drawn from a study of tumor-infiltrating lymphocytes in primary liver carcinoma. Overall study context: The cohort included men and women aged 30 to 69 years. Study observations and caveats: Only about 7.5-24% of top clones appeared in all five tumor regions.

Sequenced material: liver tumor tissue from sampling region 4. Subset specified: tumor region T4, right-lateral pole. The origin of this receptor is a woman aged 30 to 39 with primary liver carcinoma and hepatitis B virus infection.

The CDR3 loop is CASRLDSGELLF. The CDR3 nucleotides read TGTGCCAGCAGATTAGATTCCGGGGAGCTGCTTTTT. The rearrangement joins TRBV9 to TRBJ2-2, with TRBD2 as a possible D gene (5 bases). Germline values: CDR1 SGDLS, CDR2 YYNGEE. The CDR3 covers 12 residues. Filled out from reference TRBV9 and TRBJ2-2, the complete variable domain reads DSGVTQTPKHLITATGQRVTLRCSPRSGDLSVYWYQQSLDQGLQFLIQYYNGEERAKGNILERFSAQQFPDLHSELNLSSLELGDSALYFCASRLDSGELLFGEGSRLTVL.